Here is one T cell receptor beta chain with its context. Its specificity is unknown. This sample stems from a study of cytomegalovirus exposure and HLA in healthy donors. Vbeta (60) and Jbeta (13) primers were used in the PCR. The table came from immunoSEQ multiplex PCR; TCRdb's copy has only in-frame clones and leaves some out. Of around 130,000 clones in the sample, roughly 80% were seen once. Germline lookup yields CDR1 MDHEN and CDR2 SYDVKM. The CDR3 consists of 16 residues. Losses at the gene ends were 2 bases for V and 5 bases for J; bases not matched to a gene: 7. Findings of the study overall: The study flagged around 150 TCR beta chains as cytomegalovirus-associated.

The sequencing sample was made of PBMCs. The rearrangement joins TRBV28 to TRBJ1-5; 9 bases map to TRBD1. The source is a man between 25 and 39 years old in good health and CMV-seronegative. The CDR3 sequence is CASSLRPRTGDQPQHF. CDR3 nucleotides: TGTGCCAGCAGTTTACGCCCTCGGACAGGGGATCAGCCCCAGCATTTT.